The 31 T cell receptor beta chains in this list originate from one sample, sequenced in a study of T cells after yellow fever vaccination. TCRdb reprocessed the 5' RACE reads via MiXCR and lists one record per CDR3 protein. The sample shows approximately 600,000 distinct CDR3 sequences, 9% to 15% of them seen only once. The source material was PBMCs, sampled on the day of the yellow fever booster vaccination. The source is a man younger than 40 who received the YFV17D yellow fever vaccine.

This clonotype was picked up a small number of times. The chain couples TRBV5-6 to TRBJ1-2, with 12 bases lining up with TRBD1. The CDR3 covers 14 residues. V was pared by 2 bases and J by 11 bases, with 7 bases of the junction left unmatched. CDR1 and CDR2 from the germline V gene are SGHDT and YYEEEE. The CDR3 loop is CASSFSGTGGLYTF. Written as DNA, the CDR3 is TGTGCCAGCAGCTTTTCCGGGACAGGGGGCTTGTACACCTTC.

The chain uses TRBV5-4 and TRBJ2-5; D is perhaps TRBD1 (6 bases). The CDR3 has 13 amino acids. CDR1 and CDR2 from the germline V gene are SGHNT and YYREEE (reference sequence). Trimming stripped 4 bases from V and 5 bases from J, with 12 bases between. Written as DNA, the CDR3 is TGTGCCAGCAGCGCACAGGGCATGGAGACCCAGTACTTC. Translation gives CASSAQGMETQYF.

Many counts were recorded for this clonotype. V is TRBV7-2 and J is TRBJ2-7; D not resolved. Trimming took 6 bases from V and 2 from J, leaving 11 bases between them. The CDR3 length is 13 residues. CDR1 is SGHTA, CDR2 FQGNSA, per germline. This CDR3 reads CASSSGLTYEQYF. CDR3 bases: TGTGCCAGCAGTTCCGGTCTAACCTACGAGCAGTACTTC.

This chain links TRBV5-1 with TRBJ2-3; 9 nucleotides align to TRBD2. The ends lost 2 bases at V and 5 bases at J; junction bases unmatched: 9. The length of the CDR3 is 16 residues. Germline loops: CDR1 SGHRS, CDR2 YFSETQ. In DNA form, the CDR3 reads TGCGCCAGCAGCTTAGGAGCGGGAGGCGGTGGAGATACGCAGTATTTT. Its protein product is CASSLGAGGGGDTQYF.

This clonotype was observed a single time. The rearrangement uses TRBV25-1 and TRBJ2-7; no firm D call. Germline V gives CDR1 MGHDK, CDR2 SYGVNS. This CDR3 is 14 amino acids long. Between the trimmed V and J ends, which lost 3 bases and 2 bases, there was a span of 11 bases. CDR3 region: CASSEAGKTYEQYF. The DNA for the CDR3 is TGTGCCAGCAGTGAGGCAGGTAAAACCTACGAGCAGTACTTC.

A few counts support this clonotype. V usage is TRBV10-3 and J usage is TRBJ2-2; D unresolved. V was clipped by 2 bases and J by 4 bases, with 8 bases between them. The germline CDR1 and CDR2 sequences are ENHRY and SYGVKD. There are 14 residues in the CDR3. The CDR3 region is CAISEGYSTGELFF. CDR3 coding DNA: TGTGCCATCAGTGAGGGGTACAGCACCGGGGAGCTGTTTTTT.

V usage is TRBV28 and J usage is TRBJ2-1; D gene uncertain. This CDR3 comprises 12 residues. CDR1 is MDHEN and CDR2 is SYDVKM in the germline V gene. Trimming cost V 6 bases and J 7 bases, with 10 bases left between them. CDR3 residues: CASRIVGNEQFF. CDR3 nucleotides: TGTGCCAGCAGGATCGTGGGGAATGAGCAGTTCTTC.

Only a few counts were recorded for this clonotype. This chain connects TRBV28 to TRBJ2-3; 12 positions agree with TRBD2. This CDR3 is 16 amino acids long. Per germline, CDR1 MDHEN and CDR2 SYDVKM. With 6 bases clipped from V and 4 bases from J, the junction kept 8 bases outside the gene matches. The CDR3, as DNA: TGTGCCAGCAGATACCCGGGACTAGCGGGCGCAGATACGCAGTATTTT. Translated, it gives CASRYPGLAGADTQYF.

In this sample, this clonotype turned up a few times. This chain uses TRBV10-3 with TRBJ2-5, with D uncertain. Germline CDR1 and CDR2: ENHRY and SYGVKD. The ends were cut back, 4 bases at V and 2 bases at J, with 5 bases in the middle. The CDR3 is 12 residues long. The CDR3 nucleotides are TGTGCCATCAGTGCAGATCAAGAGACCCAGTACTTC. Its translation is CAISADQETQYF.

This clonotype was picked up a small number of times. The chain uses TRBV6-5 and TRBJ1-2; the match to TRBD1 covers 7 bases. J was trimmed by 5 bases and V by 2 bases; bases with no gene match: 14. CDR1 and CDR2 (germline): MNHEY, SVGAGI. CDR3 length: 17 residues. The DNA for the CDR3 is TGTGCCAGCAGTTACGGGGGGGAGGGGGCGAGCGCTTATGGCTACACCTTC. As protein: CASSYGGEGASAYGYTF.

CDR3 region: CSVDGLAGRGETQYF. CDR3 nucleotide sequence: TGCAGCGTTGACGGACTAGCGGGACGTGGGGAGACCCAGTACTTC. This chain connects TRBV29-1 to TRBJ2-5, with 12 bases that match TRBD2. The J segment lost 5 bases and the V segment lost 3 bases, leaving 7 bases of the junction unmatched. There are 15 residues in the CDR3. Germline loops: CDR1 SQVTM, CDR2 ANQGSEA.

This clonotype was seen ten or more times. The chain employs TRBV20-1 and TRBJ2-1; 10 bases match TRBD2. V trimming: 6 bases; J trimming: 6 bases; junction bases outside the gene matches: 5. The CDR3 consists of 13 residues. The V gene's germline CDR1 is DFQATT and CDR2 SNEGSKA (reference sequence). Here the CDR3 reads CSASSGRANEQFF. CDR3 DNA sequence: TGCAGTGCCTCTAGCGGGAGAGCCAATGAGCAGTTCTTC.

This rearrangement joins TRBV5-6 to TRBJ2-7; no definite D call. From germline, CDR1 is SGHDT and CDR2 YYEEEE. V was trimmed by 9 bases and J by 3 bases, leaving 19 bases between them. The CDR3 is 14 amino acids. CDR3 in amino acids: CAMGRRLLCYEQYF. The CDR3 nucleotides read TGTGCCATGGGCCGCCGGCTCCTCTGCTACGAGCAGTACTTC. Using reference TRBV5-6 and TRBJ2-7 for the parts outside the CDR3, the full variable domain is DAGVTQSPTHLIKTRGQQVTLRCSPKSGHDTVSWYQQALGQGPQFIFQYYEEEERQRGNFPDRFSGHQFPNYSSELNVNALLLGDSALYLCAMGRRLLCYEQYFGPGTRLTVT.

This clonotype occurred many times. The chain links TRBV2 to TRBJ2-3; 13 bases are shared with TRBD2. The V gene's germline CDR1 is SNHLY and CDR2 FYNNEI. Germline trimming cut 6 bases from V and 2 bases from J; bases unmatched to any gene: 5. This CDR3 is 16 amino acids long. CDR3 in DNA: TGTGCCAGCAGCGGGACTAGCGGGATTCTCACAGATACGCAGTATTTT. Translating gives CASSGTSGILTDTQYF. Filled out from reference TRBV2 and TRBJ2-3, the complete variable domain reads EPEVTQTPSHQVTQMGQEVILRCVPISNHLYFYWYRQILGQKVEFLVSFYNNEISEKSEIFDDQFSVERPDGSNFTLKIRSTKLEDSAMYFCASSGTSGILTDTQYFGPGTRLTVL.

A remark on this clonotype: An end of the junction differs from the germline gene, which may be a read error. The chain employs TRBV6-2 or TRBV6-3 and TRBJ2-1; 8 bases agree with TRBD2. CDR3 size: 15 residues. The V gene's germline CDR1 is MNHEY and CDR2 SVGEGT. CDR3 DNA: TGTGCCAGCAGTTACCCGGGGGGGAGGAGCAATGAGCTGTTCTTC. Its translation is CASSYPGGRSNELFF.

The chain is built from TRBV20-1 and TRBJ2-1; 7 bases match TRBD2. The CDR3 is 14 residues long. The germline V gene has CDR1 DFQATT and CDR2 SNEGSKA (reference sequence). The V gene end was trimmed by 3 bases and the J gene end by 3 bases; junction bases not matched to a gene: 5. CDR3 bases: TGCAGTGCTAGGAGGTCTAGCGGCTACAATGAGCAGTTCTTC. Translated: CSARRSSGYNEQFF.

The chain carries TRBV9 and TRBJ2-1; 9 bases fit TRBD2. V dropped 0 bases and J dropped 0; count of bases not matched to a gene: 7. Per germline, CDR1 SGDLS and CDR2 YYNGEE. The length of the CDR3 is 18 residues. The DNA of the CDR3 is TGTGCCAGCAGCGTAGGGCTAGCGGGGTACAGCTCCTACAATGAGCAGTTCTTC. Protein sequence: CASSVGLAGYSSYNEQFF.

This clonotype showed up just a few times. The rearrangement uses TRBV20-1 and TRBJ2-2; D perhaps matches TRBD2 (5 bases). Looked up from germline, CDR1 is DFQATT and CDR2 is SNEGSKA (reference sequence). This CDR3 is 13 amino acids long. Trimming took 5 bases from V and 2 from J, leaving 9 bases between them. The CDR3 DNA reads TGCAGTGCTGGCGGACTTAACACCGGGGAGCTGTTTTTT. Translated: CSAGGLNTGELFF.

CDR3 loop: CASRGTSASGELFF. The CDR3 bases are TGTGCCAGCAGGGGGACTAGCGCATCCGGGGAGCTGTTTTTT. The chain joins TRBV6-1 to TRBJ2-2; TRBD2 aligns across 10 bases. The CDR3 runs to 14 residues. Trimming removed 6 bases from V and 6 bases from J; junction bases left unmatched: 4. Germline assignment: CDR1 MNHNS and CDR2 SASEGT.

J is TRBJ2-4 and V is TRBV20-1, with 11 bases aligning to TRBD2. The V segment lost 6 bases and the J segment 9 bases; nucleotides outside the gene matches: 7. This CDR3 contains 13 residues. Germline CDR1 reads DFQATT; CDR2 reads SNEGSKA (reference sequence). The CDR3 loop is CSAATSGKGIQYF. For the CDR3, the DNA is TGCAGTGCCGCGACTAGCGGGAAGGGCATTCAGTACTTC.

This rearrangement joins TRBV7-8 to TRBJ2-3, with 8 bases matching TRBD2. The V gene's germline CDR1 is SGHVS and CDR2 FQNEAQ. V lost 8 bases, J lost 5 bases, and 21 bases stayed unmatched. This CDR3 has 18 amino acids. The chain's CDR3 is CASVGLAGEAAQGDTQYF. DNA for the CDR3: TGTGCCAGCGTGGGGCTAGCGGGCGAGGCAGCTCAAGGAGATACGCAGTATTTT.

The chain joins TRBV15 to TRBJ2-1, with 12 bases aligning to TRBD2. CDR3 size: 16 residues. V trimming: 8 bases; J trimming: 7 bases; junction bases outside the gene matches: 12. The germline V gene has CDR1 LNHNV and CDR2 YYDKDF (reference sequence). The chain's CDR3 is CATGQRLAGAINEQFF. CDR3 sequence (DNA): TGTGCCACCGGACAACGACTAGCGGGAGCGATAAATGAGCAGTTCTTC.

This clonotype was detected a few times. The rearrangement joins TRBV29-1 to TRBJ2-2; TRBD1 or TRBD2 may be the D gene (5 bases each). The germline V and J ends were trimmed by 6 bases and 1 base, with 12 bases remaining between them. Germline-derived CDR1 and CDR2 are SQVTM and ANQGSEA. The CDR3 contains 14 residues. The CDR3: CSVRSGLNTGELFF. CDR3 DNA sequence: TGCAGCGTCCGCTCGGGGCTGAACACCGGGGAGCTGTTTTTT.

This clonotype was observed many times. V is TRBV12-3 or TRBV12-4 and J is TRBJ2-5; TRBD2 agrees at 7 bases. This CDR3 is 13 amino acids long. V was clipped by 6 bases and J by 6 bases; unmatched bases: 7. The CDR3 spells CASRLGGFQTQYF. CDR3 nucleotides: TGTGCCAGCAGACTGGGGGGGTTTCAGACCCAGTACTTC.

The CDR3 nucleotides are TGTGCCAGCAGCCAAGCTGCTTTGAGGGAGCAGTACTTC. This encodes CASSQAALREQYF. The chain joins TRBV14 to TRBJ2-7; D call uncertain. The CDR3 is 13 amino acids. V was pared by 1 base and J by 7 bases, with 11 bases between. CDR1 SGHDN and CDR2 FVKESK come from the germline V gene.

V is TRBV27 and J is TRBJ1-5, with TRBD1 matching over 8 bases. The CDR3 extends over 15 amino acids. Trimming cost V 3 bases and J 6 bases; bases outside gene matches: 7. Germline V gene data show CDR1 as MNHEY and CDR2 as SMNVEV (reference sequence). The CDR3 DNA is TGTGCCAGCAGTTTTACAGGGGGATACGGTCAGCCCCAGCATTTT. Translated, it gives CASSFTGGYGQPQHF.

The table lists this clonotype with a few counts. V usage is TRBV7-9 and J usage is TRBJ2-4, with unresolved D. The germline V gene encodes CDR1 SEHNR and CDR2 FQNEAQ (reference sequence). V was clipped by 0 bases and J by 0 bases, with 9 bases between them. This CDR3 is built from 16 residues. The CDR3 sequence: CASSLASIIAKNIQYF. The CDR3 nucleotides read TGTGCCAGCAGCTTAGCTTCCATAATAGCCAAAAACATTCAGTACTTC.

CDR3 nucleotides: TGTGCCAGCACCCCGAGACTAGCGGGACCCACCGGGGAGCTGTTTTTT. As protein: CASTPRLAGPTGELFF. V usage is TRBV7-2 and J usage is TRBJ2-2; 11 bases align to TRBD2. Unmatched junction bases numbered 8, after V lost 7 bases and J lost 4 bases. The CDR3 extends over 16 amino acids. In germline, CDR1 is SGHTA, CDR2 FQGNSA.

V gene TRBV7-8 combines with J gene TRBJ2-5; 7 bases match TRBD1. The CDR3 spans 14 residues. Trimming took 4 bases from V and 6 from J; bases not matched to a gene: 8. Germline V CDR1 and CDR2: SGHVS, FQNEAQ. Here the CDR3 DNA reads TGTGCCAGCAGCTCCACTACAGGGGTAAAGACCCAGTACTTC. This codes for CASSSTTGVKTQYF.

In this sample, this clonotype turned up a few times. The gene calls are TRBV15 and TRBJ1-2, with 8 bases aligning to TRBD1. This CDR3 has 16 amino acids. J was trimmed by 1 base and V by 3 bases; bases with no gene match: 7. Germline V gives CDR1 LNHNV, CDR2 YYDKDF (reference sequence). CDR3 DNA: TGTGCCACCAGCAGTAACGACAGGGGATATAACTATGGCTACACCTTC. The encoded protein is CATSSNDRGYNYGYTF.

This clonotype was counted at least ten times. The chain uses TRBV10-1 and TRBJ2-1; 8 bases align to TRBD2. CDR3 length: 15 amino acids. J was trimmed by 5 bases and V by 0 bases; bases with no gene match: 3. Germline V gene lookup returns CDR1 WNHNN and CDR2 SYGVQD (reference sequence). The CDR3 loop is CASSESLAGHNEQFF. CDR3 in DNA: TGCGCCAGCAGTGAGTCGTTAGCGGGACACAATGAGCAGTTCTTC.